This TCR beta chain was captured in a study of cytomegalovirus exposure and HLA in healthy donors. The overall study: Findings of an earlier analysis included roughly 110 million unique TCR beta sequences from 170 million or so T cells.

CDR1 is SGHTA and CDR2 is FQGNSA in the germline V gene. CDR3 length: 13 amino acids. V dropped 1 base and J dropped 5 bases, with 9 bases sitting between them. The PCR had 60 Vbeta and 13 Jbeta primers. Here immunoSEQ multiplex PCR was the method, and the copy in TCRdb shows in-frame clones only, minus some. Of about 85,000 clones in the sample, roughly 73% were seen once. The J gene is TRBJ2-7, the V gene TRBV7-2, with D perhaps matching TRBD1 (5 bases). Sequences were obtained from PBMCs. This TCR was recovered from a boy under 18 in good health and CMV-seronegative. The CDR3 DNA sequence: TGTGCCAGCAGCTTAGTAGGGGTAAACGAGCAGTACTTC. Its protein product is CASSLVGVNEQYF.